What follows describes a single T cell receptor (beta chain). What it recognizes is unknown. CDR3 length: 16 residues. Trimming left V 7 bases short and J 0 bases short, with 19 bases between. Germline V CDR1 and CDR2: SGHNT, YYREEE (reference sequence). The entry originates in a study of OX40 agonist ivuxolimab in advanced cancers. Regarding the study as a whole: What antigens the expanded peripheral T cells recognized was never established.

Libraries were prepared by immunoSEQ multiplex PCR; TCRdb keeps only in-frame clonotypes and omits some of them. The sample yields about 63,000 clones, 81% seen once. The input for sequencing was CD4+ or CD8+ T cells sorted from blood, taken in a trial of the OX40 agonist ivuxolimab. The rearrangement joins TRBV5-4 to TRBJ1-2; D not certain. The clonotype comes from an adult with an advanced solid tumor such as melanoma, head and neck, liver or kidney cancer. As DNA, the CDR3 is TGTGCCAGCTTCAAGGGAGGGAACTCTCCTAACTATGGCTACACCTTC. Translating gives CASFKGGNSPNYGYTF.